These 3 T cell receptor beta chains share one sample of origin, sequenced in a study of shared clonotypes between healthy human individuals. TCRdb's table, derived via immunoSEQ multiplex PCR, lists solely in-frame clones and lacks some. This table has around 2,000,000 clones, under 95% appearing once. Terminally differentiated effector memory CD45RA+ cells were left out of the naive CD8 fraction, which was CD45RO-negative and positively selected for CCR7. Sequencing input: naive CD8+ T cells from PBMCs. The receptors originated from a young man in good health. Some clones in this sample may be carry-over from other donors' samples.

The chain is built from TRBV30 and TRBJ2-7; tentative D call: TRBD2 (6 bases). Trimming left V 7 bases short and J 4 bases short, with 17 bases between. The germline CDR1 and CDR2 sequences are GTSNPN and SVGIG (reference sequence). The CDR3 runs 13 residues. The CDR3, as DNA: TGTGCCTCAAAATGGGGGGTAGGATACGAGCAGTACTTC. Its protein is CASKWGVGYEQYF.

The chain joins TRBV4-3 to TRBJ2-2; D possibly corresponds to TRBD2 (6 bases). Between the trimmed V and J ends, which lost 0 bases and 7 bases, there was a span of 21 bases. The germline CDR1 and CDR2 sequences are LGHNA and YSLEER. This CDR3 comprises 18 residues. CDR3 loop: CASSQDRALASSSGELFF. CDR3 nucleotide sequence: TGCGCCAGCAGCCAAGATCGGGCGCTAGCGAGCTCTAGCGGGGAGCTGTTTTTT.

The J gene is TRBJ2-1, the V gene TRBV4-3; D might be TRBD2 (6 bases). This CDR3 has 17 amino acids. The V gene's germline CDR1 is LGHNA and CDR2 YSLEER. Deletions cut 0 bases from V and 1 base from J, with 13 bases between. Here the CDR3 DNA reads TGCGCCAGCAGCCAAGATAGGCCGGGAGCTTCCTACAATGAGCAGTTCTTC. This translates into CASSQDRPGASYNEQFF.